Presented here are 4 T cell receptor beta chains from one specimen sequenced in a study of blood T cell repertoires in COVID-19. Only in-frame clones appear in the TCRdb table, and some are missing; sequencing was by immunoSEQ multiplex PCR. The sample yields tens of thousands of clones, 75% to 95% seen once. The sample comprised peripheral blood. The receptor set was obtained from a human donor with active COVID-19. The donor label of this sample is uncertain.

The chain is built from TRBV24-1 and TRBJ2-7; the match to TRBD2 covers 10 bases. The V gene's germline CDR1 is KGHDR and CDR2 SFDVKD. This CDR3 has 17 residues. V lost 3 bases and J lost 5; bases outside the gene matches: 12. CDR3 sequence: CATSDPGGSGRPHEQYF. The DNA for the CDR3 is TGTGCCACCAGTGATCCCGGGGGTAGCGGGAGGCCCCACGAGCAGTACTTC.

This sequence joins TRBV28 and TRBJ1-1, with TRBD1 as a possible D gene (6 bases). Between the trimmed V and J ends, which lost 7 bases and 9 bases, there was a span of 21 bases. The CDR3 covers 14 residues. In germline, CDR1 is MDHEN, CDR2 SYDVKM. DNA for the CDR3: TGTGCCAGCACTCTTGGGGGGGGGCTGAGGAAAGCTTTCTTT. Its translation: CASTLGGGLRKAFF.

The chain couples TRBV2 to TRBJ2-6; D uncertain. V was trimmed by 4 bases and J by 4 bases, leaving 5 bases between them. The V gene's germline CDR1 is SNHLY and CDR2 FYNNEI. The length of the CDR3 is 13 residues. The CDR3 sequence is CASSGRGANVLTF. CDR3 bases: TGTGCCAGCAGTGGGCGGGGGGCCAACGTCCTGACTTTC.

The chain uses TRBV9 and TRBJ2-7; 9 bases are a match to TRBD2. Trimming cost V 1 base and J 2 bases; bases outside gene matches: 7. CDR3 length: 16 amino acids. Per the germline V gene, CDR1 is SGDLS and CDR2 is YYNGEE. As DNA, the CDR3 is TGTGCCAGCAGCGTAACAGGGGTAGCGGGAGCCTACGAGCAGTACTTC. It codes for CASSVTGVAGAYEQYF.